This T cell receptor (beta chain) was found in a study of blood T cells in healthy people across ages. Study-level findings and limits: The fall in TCR beta diversity per million T cells was roughly linear with age. A greater number of naive CD4+ cells and higher diversity distinguished long-lived donors from aged donors.

Then a second PCR, running roughly 6 to 12 cycles, was carried out with a sample-barcoded 5' primer and a J-beta primer mix. TCRdb used MiXCR to reprocess the 5' RACE reads, holding one entry per CDR3 protein. The sample has 650,000 to 800,000 distinct CDR3 sequences; around 50% are singletons. Approximately 9.4 milliliters was the volume of peripheral blood drawn from each donor. This clonotype appeared a few times. What it binds is unknown. This CDR3 has 15 residues. The V and J ends lost 1 base and 4 bases, in that order; junction bases with no gene match: 5. Germline V gene sequence: CDR1 SGHRS, CDR2 YFSETQ.

The TCR was taken from an elderly woman in good health. The genes are TRBV5-1 and TRBJ2-1, with 7 positions matching TRBD1. Material: blood. The CDR3 protein is CASSLPTGEYNEQFF. DNA for the CDR3: TGCGCCAGCAGCTTGCCCACAGGGGAGTACAATGAGCAGTTCTTC.